This is a list of T cell receptor beta chains from one sample in a study of blood T cell repertoires in COVID-19. Clones were read by immunoSEQ multiplex PCR, and TCRdb kept only the in-frame ones, dropping some. The data show almost 35,000 clones, more than 90% seen once. Sequenced sample: peripheral blood. The receptors stem from a man in his sixties with active or convalescent COVID-19. The CDR3 runs from the conserved cysteine through the conserved F or W. The order of the fields is clone size, D gene, J gene, V gene, CDR3 protein, CDR3 DNA. A D gene is named only where the DNA matches it firmly. Where a row states a size, it is once, few, many or the class of an expanded clone; other rows omit it.

. . TRBJ1-5 TRBV6-5 CASSYQEDGPQHF TGTGCCAGCAGTTATCAGGAGGATGGGCCCCAGCATTTT
. TRBD1 TRBJ1-5 TRBV7-2 CASSLQGRYQPQHF TGTGCCAGCAGCCTACAGGGGCGGTATCAGCCCCAGCATTTT
. . TRBJ1-1 TRBV18 CASSGGPGTEAFF TGTGCCAGCTCAGGTGGACCAGGGACTGAAGCTTTCTTT
once TRBD1 TRBJ2-7 TRBV6-6 CASSLQGEEQYF TGTGCCAGCAGTCTACAGGGGGAAGAGCAGTACTTC
. TRBD1 TRBJ2-3 TRBV6-5 CASDRGQWGTDTQYF TGTGCCAGCGACAGGGGACAGTGGGGCACAGATACGCAGTATTTT
. . TRBJ2-1 TRBV4-1 CASSPSPEYNEQFF TGCGCCAGCAGCCCGTCACCGGAGTACAATGAGCAGTTCTTC
once . TRBJ1-5 TRBV21-1 CASSKDIFQPQHF TGTGCCAGCAGCAAGGACATTTTCCAGCCCCAGCATTTT
. . TRBJ2-7 TRBV12-3/TRBV12-4 CASSLARTYEQYF TGTGCCAGCAGTTTAGCCAGGACCTACGAGCAGTACTTC
. . TRBJ1-6 TRBV10-3 CAISESGEPQDSPLHF TGTGCCATCAGTGAGTCCGGGGAGCCCCAAGATTCACCCCTCCACTTT
. . TRBJ1-6 TRBV4-2 CASSPRQAEYAYSPLHF TGTGCCAGCAGCCCCAGACAGGCCGAATACGCTTATTCACCCCTCCACTTT
. TRBD2 TRBJ2-2 TRBV11-2 CASSLPGGAGTGELFF TGTGCCAGCAGCTTACCCGGGGGGGCCGGCACCGGGGAGCTGTTTTTT
. . TRBJ2-3 TRBV3-1/TRBV3-2 CASSLGGGQSDTQYF TGTGCCAGCAGCCTGGGGGGGGGCCAGTCAGATACGCAGTATTTT
. TRBD1 TRBJ2-6 TRBV9 CASSAGTGGSGANVLTF TGTGCCAGCAGCGCGGGGACAGGGGGTTCTGGGGCCAACGTCCTGACTTTC
. . TRBJ1-4 TRBV28 CASSFEVGRHNEKLFF TGTGCCAGCAGTTTTGAGGTCGGAAGGCATAATGAAAAACTGTTTTTT
. TRBD1 TRBJ1-1 TRBV12-3/TRBV12-4 CASSLTRGKSAFF TGTGCCAGCAGTTTAACCAGGGGGAAATCGGCTTTCTTT
. TRBD2 TRBJ2-3 TRBV14 CASSQDGGTSPYTQYF TGTGCCAGCAGCCAAGACGGCGGGACTAGTCCATATACGCAGTATTTT
. . TRBJ2-3 TRBV3-1/TRBV3-2 CASSHEGSGKTDTQYF TGTGCCAGCAGCCATGAGGGCTCTGGGAAAACAGATACGCAGTATTTT
. . TRBJ2-7 TRBV5-6 CASSLANPRLEQYF TGTGCCAGCAGCTTGGCCAATCCTAGACTCGAGCAGTACTTC
. . TRBJ1-1 TRBV7-3 CASSYGSRGDNTEAFF TGTGCCAGCAGTTATGGTAGCAGGGGCGACAACACTGAAGCTTTCTTT
once TRBD2 TRBJ2-7 TRBV5-1 CASSRTSSHEQYF TGCGCCAGCAGTCGGACTAGCAGCCACGAGCAGTACTTC
. . TRBJ2-6 TRBV18 CASSPPGSGANVLTF TGTGCCAGCTCACCACCAGGGAGTGGGGCCAACGTCCTGACTTTC
. . TRBJ1-1 TRBV10-3 CAIARQVNTEAFF TGTGCCATCGCTCGACAGGTGAACACTGAAGCTTTCTTT
. . TRBJ2-7 TRBV6-2/TRBV6-3 CASSFSPDSLTYEQYF TGTGCCAGCAGTTTCTCCCCAGATAGCCTAACCTACGAGCAGTACTTC
. . TRBJ2-7 TRBV15 CATSREAALTTEQYF TGTGCCACCAGCAGAGAGGCGGCACTTACTACTGAGCAGTACTTC
. TRBD2 TRBJ2-2 TRBV11-3 CASSFLAGGLTGELFF TGTGCCAGCAGCTTTCTAGCGGGGGGCCTAACCGGGGAGCTGTTTTTT
. TRBD2 TRBJ2-1 TRBV2 CASSAGRAGGLNEQFF TGTGCCAGCAGTGCGGGTCGAGCGGGGGGCCTCAATGAGCAGTTCTTC
once TRBD1 TRBJ2-2 TRBV28 CASSLGRDRANAGELFF TGTGCCAGCAGCCTCGGTCGGGACAGGGCAAACGCCGGGGAGCTGTTTTTT
. . TRBJ2-1 TRBV28 CASSALRSRRSNEQFF TGTGCCAGCAGTGCCCTCCGGTCCCGGAGGAGCAATGAGCAGTTCTTC
. . TRBJ2-7 TRBV27 CASSLSRGEQYF TGTGCCAGCAGTCTCAGTAGGGGCGAGCAGTACTTC
. TRBD1 TRBJ1-5 TRBV2 CASSAQGDSNQPQHF TGTGCCAGCAGTGCGCAGGGGGATAGCAATCAGCCCCAGCATTTT
. TRBD2 TRBJ2-7 TRBV13 CASSPPTSGRPYYSYEQYF TGTGCCAGCAGCCCTCCGACTAGCGGGAGGCCTTACTACTCCTACGAGCAGTACTTC
. . TRBJ1-2 TRBV3-1/TRBV3-2 CASSQGRGGDGYTF TGTGCCAGCAGCCAAGGCAGGGGAGGGGATGGCTACACCTTC
. . TRBJ2-1 TRBV5-8 CASSLEDLRDNEQFF TGTGCCAGCAGCTTGGAGGATCTGAGGGATAATGAGCAGTTCTTC
. TRBD2 TRBJ2-3 TRBV28 CASSFGGNTDTQYF TGTGCCAGCAGTTTCGGGGGGAACACAGATACGCAGTATTTT
. TRBD2 TRBJ2-7 TRBV3-1/TRBV3-2 CASSQVGGSRYEQYF TGTGCCAGCAGCCAGGTGGGCGGGAGTAGATACGAGCAGTACTTC
. . TRBJ1-3 TRBV7-9 CASSFDRSSGNTIYF TGTGCCAGCAGCTTCGACAGGAGCTCTGGAAACACCATATATTTT
. . TRBJ1-1 TRBV4-3 CASSRGTPKNTEAFF TGCGCCAGCAGCCGTGGGACACCGAAGAACACTGAAGCTTTCTTT
once TRBD1 TRBJ1-3 TRBV15 CATSRDRGAGNTIYF TGTGCCACCAGCAGGGACAGGGGGGCAGGAAACACCATATATTTT
few . TRBJ2-2 TRBV9 CASSVVDTGELFF TGTGCCAGCAGCGTAGTCGACACCGGGGAGCTGTTTTTT
. TRBD1 TRBJ2-7 TRBV18 CASCNGRDSYEQYF TGTGCCAGCTGCAACGGCAGGGACAGTTACGAGCAGTACTTC
. . TRBJ2-7 TRBV28 CASSFTYEQYF TGTGCCAGCAGTTTCACCTACGAGCAGTACTTC
. TRBD1 TRBJ2-1 TRBV5-4 CASSSRTGGYNEQFF TGTGCCAGCAGCTCTCGGACAGGGGGTTACAATGAGCAGTTCTTC
. TRBD2 TRBJ2-2 TRBV5-1 CASSSLSSGSPGELFF TGCGCCAGCAGCTCCCTCAGTAGCGGGAGTCCCGGGGAGCTGTTTTTT
. . TRBJ2-1 TRBV10-2 CASSESGGSYNEQFF TGCGCCAGCAGTGAGTCTGGCGGCTCCTACAATGAGCAGTTCTTC
. . TRBJ1-5 TRBV4-2 CASSQAPRGGNQPQHF TGTGCCAGCAGCCAAGCCCCCCGTGGAGGGAATCAGCCCCAGCATTTT
once TRBD1 TRBJ2-2 TRBV11-3 CASSLVLTGETGELFF TGTGCCAGCAGCTTAGTTCTTACAGGGGAAACCGGGGAGCTGTTTTTT
. . TRBJ2-1 TRBV4-3 CASSQDKSSYNEQFF TGCGCCAGCAGCCAGGACAAAAGCTCCTACAATGAGCAGTTCTTC